This is a list of T cell receptor beta chains from one sample in a study of blood T cells in healthy people across ages. TCRdb redid the calling of the 5' RACE reads with MiXCR, one entry per CDR3 protein. The sample consists of some 290,000 distinct CDR3 sequences, 27% of them appearing once. The sample was blood. Receptor source: a woman in her sixties or seventies in good health. Both conserved end residues are part of each CDR3. A D gene is named only where the DNA matches it firmly. Clone size is not always given. Where it is, it says once, few, many or a class for expanded clones.

TGTGCCAGCAGTTCTCAGCCTGGCCAAGAGACCCAGTACTTC | CASSSQPGQETQYF | few | TRBJ2-5 | . | TRBV12-3/TRBV12-4
TGTGCCACCAGCAGAGATAGGGACAGGAGGCCCACAGATACGCAGTATTTT | CATSRDRDRRPTDTQYF | few | TRBJ2-3 | TRBD1 | TRBV15
TGCAGTGCGGATCAGGCGAGCGGGTCCTACAATGAGCAGTTCTTC | CSADQASGSYNEQFF | . | TRBJ2-1 | . | TRBV20-1
TGTGCCAGCAAGGCCCTCTCTGGGGCCAACGTCCTGACTTTC | CASKALSGANVLTF | few | TRBJ2-6 | . | TRBV6-5
TGTGCCAGCGGTTACATTACGGCCGGGGAGCTGTTTTTT | CASGYITAGELFF | . | TRBJ2-2 | . | TRBV6-5
TGTGCCAGCAGCTGGGACCAGCAAGAGACCCAGTACTTC | CASSWDQQETQYF | many | TRBJ2-5 | . | TRBV7-9
TGTGCCAGCAGTTCCGGGCCTAGGGAGGAAAAACTGTTTTTT | CASSSGPREEKLFF | . | TRBJ1-4 | . | TRBV28
TGTGCCAGCAGCCCGGCGGCGATTAGCACAGATACGCAGTATTTT | CASSPAAISTDTQYF | once | TRBJ2-3 | . | TRBV4-2
TGCGCCAGCAGCTCGGGACAGATCACCAGACAGGAGACCCAGTACTTC | CASSSGQITRQETQYF | . | TRBJ2-5 | TRBD1 | TRBV5-1
TGTGCCACTGGGACAGGGGGCCAAACTAGCACAGATACGCAGTATTTT | CATGTGGQTSTDTQYF | . | TRBJ2-3 | TRBD1 | TRBV10-3
TGCGCCAGCGGAGGGGGAGAGACCCAGTACTTC | CASGGGETQYF | few | TRBJ2-5 | . | TRBV5-1
TGTGCCAGCAGTTCCTTAGAGGGGGCTGAAGCTTTCTTT | CASSSLEGAEAFF | few | TRBJ1-1 | . | TRBV6-1
TGTGCTAGCAGCTTAGCGGCAACGAAACCGGAGACCCAGTACTTC | CASSLAATKPETQYF | . | TRBJ2-5 | . | TRBV7-7
TGTGCCAGCAGCCCTCGACTCAAGGGGGGCAATGAGCAGTTCTTC | CASSPRLKGGNEQFF | . | TRBJ2-1 | . | TRBV7-2
TGTGCCAGCAGTCCCCCCGGGGGGCGAAGCGAGCAGTACTTC | CASSPPGGRSEQYF | . | TRBJ2-7 | . | TRBV6-2/TRBV6-3
TGCAGCGTTGGACTAGAGCTCAATGAGCAGTTCTTC | CSVGLELNEQFF | few | TRBJ2-1 | . | TRBV29-1
TGTGCCAGCAGCCTGGGGACTACTGTCAAGGAGACCCAGTACTTC | CASSLGTTVKETQYF | . | TRBJ2-5 | TRBD2 | TRBV4-2
TGTGCCAGCAGTTACTTGGCCTATTGGCCAGATACGCAGTATTTT | CASSYLAYWPDTQYF | . | TRBJ2-3 | . | TRBV6-2/TRBV6-3
TGTGCCAGCAGTTCGGACCTCCTAAGGAGTAGCTATGGCTACACCTTC | CASSSDLLRSSYGYTF | . | TRBJ1-2 | . | TRBV28
TGCAGCCTCGCTTCGGGGGACGGGAGCTACACCTTC | CSLASGDGSYTF | . | TRBJ1-2 | . | TRBV29-1
TGTGCCAGTAGCCCTATCGCAAAACAGCCCGGTAACAATCAGCCCCAGCATTTT | CASSPIAKQPGNNQPQHF | . | TRBJ1-5 | . | TRBV19
TGCGCCAGCAGCTTGGCTGGGACTCAACACACCGGGGAGCTGTTTTTT | CASSLAGTQHTGELFF | . | TRBJ2-2 | . | TRBV5-1
TGTGCCAGCAGCCCTCAAGGAGGACTAGTCGCAGATACGCAGTATTTT | CASSPQGGLVADTQYF | . | TRBJ2-3 | TRBD2 | TRBV7-2
TGTGCCAGCCAGATCGCTGGGGGCGGCACTGAAGCTTTCTTT | CASQIAGGGTEAFF | . | TRBJ1-1 | . | TRBV3-1
TGTGCTAGCAGCCCCGACCTTCAAGAGACCCAGTACTTC | CASSPDLQETQYF | many | TRBJ2-5 | . | TRBV7-7
TGTGCCAACAGTAGGACAGGGGGATCTGGAAACACCATATATTTT | CANSRTGGSGNTIYF | . | TRBJ1-3 | TRBD1 | TRBV3-1
TGTAGTGCTGCTCTACTAGATACGCAGTATTTT | CSAALLDTQYF | . | TRBJ2-3 | . | TRBV20-1
TGTGCCAGCAGTTTAGGGGGATGGGATCAGCCCCAGCATTTT | CASSLGGWDQPQHF | many | TRBJ1-5 | . | TRBV27
TGTGCCAGCAGTCGGGCAGGCACTTTGAGCTACGAGCAGTACTTC | CASSRAGTLSYEQYF | . | TRBJ2-7 | . | TRBV28
TGTGCCAGCAGAATAGCGGGGGGGATTGATACGCAGTATTTT | CASRIAGGIDTQYF | . | TRBJ2-3 | TRBD2 | TRBV12-3/TRBV12-4
TGCGCCAGCAGCCAAGTAGCTAGCGGGAGGGCTGAGACCCAGTACTTC | CASSQVASGRAETQYF | . | TRBJ2-5 | TRBD2 | TRBV4-1
TGTGCCATCAATGCGGGAGGGGCCTACGAGCAGTACTTC | CAINAGGAYEQYF | few | TRBJ2-7 | TRBD2 | TRBV10-3
TGTGCCAGCAGAGAAGCGGGAGGGATCGAGCAGTACTTC | CASREAGGIEQYF | . | TRBJ2-7 | TRBD2 | TRBV2
TGTGCCAGCCAAAGGCCGATGAACACCGCGGAGCTGTTTTTT | CASQRPMNTAELFF | . | TRBJ2-2 | . | TRBV28
TGTGCCAGCAGTGTCTATGGGACAGGGAACACTGAAGCTTTCTTT | CASSVYGTGNTEAFF | few | TRBJ1-1 | TRBD1 | TRBV6-1
TGTGCCAGCAGTGGACTAGCGGGAGCGGGACACAATGAGCAGTTCTTC | CASSGLAGAGHNEQFF | few | TRBJ2-1 | TRBD2 | TRBV2
TGCGCCAGCAACAGCGGGGCGAACACCGGGGAGCTGTTTTTT | CASNSGANTGELFF | few | TRBJ2-2 | TRBD2 | TRBV5-1
TGTGCCAGCAGTTCGACAGGGTTCGGGCAGCCCCAGCATTTT | CASSSTGFGQPQHF | . | TRBJ1-5 | TRBD1 | TRBV12-3/TRBV12-4
TGTGCCAGCAGACCAGCGGGAGTCGGCGAGCAGTACTTC | CASRPAGVGEQYF | . | TRBJ2-7 | TRBD2 | TRBV14
TGTGCCAGCAGCTCGACGACGAAAACGAACACTGAAGCTTTCTTT | CASSSTTKTNTEAFF | . | TRBJ1-1 | . | TRBV5-4
TGTGCCAGCAGCCAAGAATACCCAGCCTCTGGAAACACCATATATTTT | CASSQEYPASGNTIYF | few | TRBJ1-3 | . | TRBV3-1
TGTGCCAGCAGCTCAGGGACAGGGCCTAACTATGGCTACACCTTC | CASSSGTGPNYGYTF | . | TRBJ1-2 | TRBD1 | TRBV7-9
TGTGCCAGCAGCCGCAGGACTAGCCAGGGGGCAGAGACCCAGTACTTC | CASSRRTSQGAETQYF | many | TRBJ2-5 | . | TRBV3-1
TGCAGCGTTACGGGAGGGGAAGAGACCCAGTACTTC | CSVTGGEETQYF | few | TRBJ2-5 | TRBD2 | TRBV29-1
TGTGCCAGCAGCACGCAGAGGGAGAGGAATGAGCAGTTCTTC | CASSTQRERNEQFF | few | TRBJ2-1 | . | TRBV9
TGCGCCAGCAGCCAGACAGCAACCACTGAAGCTTTCTTT | CASSQTATTEAFF | few | TRBJ1-1 | . | TRBV5-1
TGCAGCGTTGATAACTTGCAAGAGACCCAGTACTTC | CSVDNLQETQYF | . | TRBJ2-5 | . | TRBV29-1
TGTGCCAGCAGCGAGGGGGGGAGTCACTCCTACGAGCAGTACTTC | CASSEGGSHSYEQYF | few | TRBJ2-7 | . | TRBV12-3/TRBV12-4
TGTGCCAGCAGTTACGGACTGGGACTAGCAGTCAATGAGCAGTTCTTC | CASSYGLGLAVNEQFF | many | TRBJ2-1 | TRBD2 | TRBV6-5
TGTGCCAGCAGCCGAATCAACAGCGGGGAGCTGTTTTTT | CASSRINSGELFF | many | TRBJ2-2 | . | TRBV5-6
TGTGCCAGCAGCTTCGCGGGACTAGCGGGAATCTACAATGAGCAGTTCTTC | CASSFAGLAGIYNEQFF | few | TRBJ2-1 | TRBD2 | TRBV7-3
TGTGCCAGCAGTTACAGGGTTGTTTCACCCCTCCACTTT | CASSYRVVSPLHF | . | TRBJ1-6 | . | TRBV27
TGTGCCATCAGTGAGAGGACGTTAGGAGAAAAACTGTTTTTT | CAISERTLGEKLFF | . | TRBJ1-4 | . | TRBV10-3
TGTGCCAGCAATTACTCCAAGAACCGAGAGGAAAAACTGTTTTTT | CASNYSKNREEKLFF | . | TRBJ1-4 | . | TRBV6-2/TRBV6-3
TGCGCCAGCAGCCAAGGCCGACTAGCGGGAGGCCCCAATGAGCAGTTCTTC | CASSQGRLAGGPNEQFF | . | TRBJ2-1 | TRBD2 | TRBV4-1
TGTGCCAGCAGATGCTCGACAGGGCCCAGCGAGCAGTACTTC | CASRCSTGPSEQYF | . | TRBJ2-7 | . | TRBV21-1
TGTGCCAGCAGCTGGGGTGACAGCGCTAACTATGGCTACACCTTC | CASSWGDSANYGYTF | many | TRBJ1-2 | . | TRBV7-2